This T cell receptor beta chain is from a study of blood T cell repertoires in COVID-19. Method: immunoSEQ multiplex PCR; TCRdb's copy keeps in-frame clones and lacks some. The sample has roughly 300,000 clones; 88% are singletons. CDR3 length: 15 residues. V was clipped by 1 base and J by 4 bases; unmatched bases: 6. CDR1 and CDR2 (germline): MGHRA, YSYEKL. Sequencing used peripheral blood. The chain joins TRBV4-1 to TRBJ2-7; TRBD1 agrees at 8 bases. This TCR came from a man aged 18 to 29 with active or convalescent COVID-19. CDR3 loop: CASSQARTGNYEQYF. In DNA, the CDR3 is TGCGCCAGCAGCCAAGCCCGGACAGGGAATTACGAGCAGTACTTC.